Shown below are 5 T cell receptor beta chains from a single sample sequenced in a study of CD8+CD57+ T cells in acquired aplastic anemia. Using genomic DNA as the template, TCR beta VDJ and CDR3 profiling was carried out. TCRdb passed the reads through MiXCR, listing each CDR3 protein once. The sample holds more than 250,000 distinct CDR3 sequences, approximately 57% seen once. Sequencing was performed on sorted CD4+, CD8+, or CD8+CD57+ T cells (not recorded which) from PBMCs. All receptors derive from a human donor with severe aplastic anemia or a healthy control (not recorded which).

In regard to this clonotype: The junction and the germline gene differ at one end; a read error may be behind it. The chain links TRBV20-1 to TRBJ2-3; 9 nucleotides agree with TRBD1. CDR1 DFQATT and CDR2 SNEGSKA come from the germline V gene (reference sequence). The CDR3 totals 16 residues. In nucleotides, the CDR3 is TGCAGTGCTAATCCCGGACAGGGGTTCGGCACAGATACGCAGTGTTTT. Translation gives CSANPGQGFGTDTQCF.

The rearrangement joins TRBV29-1 to TRBJ2-5; 9 bases fit TRBD1. Germline assignment: CDR1 SQVTM and CDR2 ANQGSEA. This CDR3 is built from 16 residues. V shed 4 bases and J 4 bases; nucleotides not matched to a gene: 13. The CDR3 protein is CSVGNANRGRTETQYF. In DNA, the CDR3 is TGCAGCGTTGGAAACGCCAACAGGGGGCGCACAGAGACCCAGTACTTC.

The sample holds many counts of this clonotype. The V gene is TRBV5-1, the J gene TRBJ2-7, with 7 bases that match TRBD2. The germline CDR1 and CDR2 sequences are SGHRS and YFSETQ. The junction had 6 bases not matched to a gene; V was cut back by 1 base and J by 2 bases. The CDR3 totals 15 residues. This chain's CDR3 is CASSLFPGTTYEQYF. CDR3 DNA sequence: TGCGCCAGCAGCTTGTTTCCAGGGACTACCTACGAGCAGTACTTC.

This clonotype was seen a few times. The chain carries TRBV20-1 and TRBJ2-7; tentative D call: TRBD2 (7 bases). The germline gives CDR1 DFQATT, CDR2 SNEGSKA (reference sequence). The CDR3 covers 17 residues. Trimming cost V 0 bases and J 0 bases, with 18 bases left between them. The CDR3 region is CSAREGGRAPHSYEQYF. The CDR3 DNA reads TGCAGTGCTAGAGAGGGGGGGCGGGCACCCCACTCCTACGAGCAGTACTTC.

By share, this clonotype counts as medium-sized (0.01 to 0.1%). This sequence joins TRBV7-2 and TRBJ1-6; D possibly corresponds to TRBD1 (5 bases). The CDR3 sequence is 16 residues long. V was clipped by 1 base and J by 6 bases, with 13 bases between them. Germline V lookup: CDR1 SGHTA, CDR2 FQGNSA. The CDR3 nucleotides read TGTGCCAGCAGCTTAGTTCCGGGGCGCACTAATTCACCCCTCCACTTT. Translated, it gives CASSLVPGRTNSPLHF.